The clone carrying this T cell receptor (beta chain) occurred once. Its cognate antigen is unknown. This sample was included in a study of cytomegalovirus exposure and HLA in healthy donors. Germline CDR1 reads LGHNA; CDR2 reads YSLEER. Trimming pared 1 base from V and 0 bases from J, leaving 11 bases between. CDR3 length: 16 residues. Regarding the study as a whole: Apart from CMV serostatus, no immune exposure information was available.

The PCR employed 60 Vbeta primers together with 13 Jbeta primers. Here immunoSEQ multiplex PCR was the method, and the copy in TCRdb shows in-frame clones only, minus some. This repertoire shows about 170,000 clones, 80% to 90% found once; its top ten account for approximately 0.8%. Healthy bone marrow donors made up the donors. The sequence was obtained from a young woman in good health and CMV-seronegative. The chain is built from TRBV4-3 and TRBJ2-3, with D perhaps matching TRBD1 (6 bases). The specimen was PBMCs. CDR3 loop: CASSQVAGESTDTQYF. CDR3 DNA: TGCGCCAGCAGCCAAGTGGCAGGGGAGAGCACAGATACGCAGTATTTT.